This paragraph covers one T cell receptor beta chain sequence. There is no known antigen for this receptor. No base quality information exists; no much larger clone differs at one position. The cohort was made up of 666 healthy bone marrow donors. At the time of sampling, all cohort members were nominally healthy, though unrecorded immune exposures were likely present. The donor tested CMV seronegative and was one of the 352 seronegative cohort members. Every donor gave a peripheral blood sample, and the peripheral blood mononuclear cells from that sample were used for TCR beta sequencing. Genomic DNA extraction from the blood cell samples was performed with the Qiagen DNeasy Blood Extraction Kit. The data were obtained in a study of cytomegalovirus exposure and HLA in healthy donors (TCRdb year 2017). A note on the overall study: An earlier analysis of approximately 550 of the donors reported roughly 270 Gb of sequence data and about 100 million unique TCR beta sequences from approximately 180 million T cells. An earlier analysis of some 600 of the donors applied high-throughput TCR beta sequencing to assess whether each TCR beta V gene segment acted as functional or pseudogenic. Several DR-DQ haplotypes were handled as single units for association and clustering, since linkage in the cohort was strong. About 300 gigabases of sequencing data and tens of millions of unique TCR sequences were included in an early release covering about 700 HLA-typed donors. Using immunosequencing, the study profiled T cell repertoires from 666 subjects and related those repertoires to cytomegalovirus serostatus. Donor age, sex, ethnicity and CMV serostatus were collected together with the repertoire data. To predict cytomegalovirus infection status, the study combined high-throughput TCR immunosequencing, statistical association of individual TCRs with disease status, and machine learning. In the later analysis, no new phenotypic data were used to find candidate immune exposures; instead, reliance was placed on TCR beta sequences and their occurrence across donors. Among some 410 genotyped donors of the cohort, an average of about 240,000 unique TCR beta nucleotide sequences were sequenced per donor, roughly 20% of them non-productive. The number of typed donors differed by locus: about 629-640 for A, B, C, DRB1 and DQB1; 522 for DQA1; some 610 for DPA1; and 400 to 480 for DPB1. Every discovery cohort repertoire had been produced on one sequencing platform. Class I and class II HLA loci were covered by the typing at four-digit resolution. A later genetic analysis took genome-wide SNP genotypes for about 55% of the 666 donors and used that subset as a discovery cohort. The aim of the study was to test whether cataloging public T cell receptors could identify signatures of past pathogen exposure. The genetic ancestry cluster associated with self-reported Caucasian donors included roughly 84% of the approximately 400 genotyped donors. A separate validation cohort of some 130 different subjects was used in addition to the roughly 700-subject first cohort. In a later analysis, previously published TCR beta repertoires from 670 or so donors were re-analyzed and high-resolution HLA genotyping was added so that TCR occurrence patterns could be studied.

General findings and caveats noted by the study authors: Because counts were too low, some 16 rarely observed V segments, including chromosome 9 orphons, were excluded from the earlier analysis of 500 to 700 of the donors. In a later analysis, some 17,000 TCR beta sequences were associated with specific HLA alleles at a false discovery rate of 0.05. Correlated functional status among segregating V segments might be attributable to linkage disequilibrium, but an unknown experimental factor could not be ruled out. Across donors, most TCR sequences were observed very rarely, whereas some public TCRs were present in many individuals. A further reported finding was that TCR beta sequences accurately predicted the HLA-A and HLA-B alleles for most subjects in the first cohort. A later analysis reported that several top co-occurrence clusters appeared linked to parvovirus B19, influenza, CMV and Epstein-Barr virus. In vitro tests confirmed that a few of the cytomegalovirus-associated TCR beta chains recognize cytomegalovirus antigens. When HLA alleles, especially DR and DQ, strongly co-occurred, attributing TCR associations to individual alleles was difficult. In a later analysis, the rate of TCR association differed among HLA loci, with DRB1 alleles having the most associated TCRs and HLA-C alleles having the fewest. Broadly in line with IMGT annotations, most TCR beta V segments showed up in productive rearrangements about 87% or about 30% of the time in an earlier analysis of around 600 of the donors. A group of highly shared sequence variants was considered likely to be a technical artifact of the sequencing pipeline. The authors suggested that the approach could potentially be extended to other disease states and immunological phenotypes. Some IMGT-functional V segments, including TRBV6-2 and TRBV6-3, could not be distinguished by the 87-base-pair reads and were therefore excluded. In a later analysis, HLA-associated TCR beta chains showed more clonal expansion and lower generation probabilities than non-associated chains that were equally common. The only immune exposure information available for the cohort was CMV serostatus. Only TCR beta chains were sequenced in this cohort, and the absence of alpha or paired-chain data limited detectable features. According to a later analysis, most CMV-associated TCR beta chains appeared to be HLA-restricted, and the HLA associations seemed to be driven largely by CMV exposure. Presence/absence analyses assumed roughly uniform sequencing depth across donors, an assumption that may not hold. The study listed approximately 150 TCR beta chains as associated with cytomegalovirus. In a later genetic analysis, fewer N-insertions in productive TCRs were reported among donors in an Asian-associated ancestry cluster than the 666-donor mean. Cytomegalovirus status was reported to be diagnosed by the classifier with high specificity and sensitivity in both the original and validation cohorts. V-gene and J-gene trimming of TCR beta chains was associated with a missense DCLRE1C variant in a later genetic analysis, and the association was replicated in an independent cohort. Because some donors lacked HLA typing at each locus, the association tests relied only on the typed subset.

Libraries came from the immunoSEQ multiplex PCR assay. The multiplex PCR relied on a mix of 60 forward primers for TCR Vbeta segments and 13 reverse primers for TCR Jbeta segments. Amplification of the CDR3 region of rearranged TCR beta genes was performed with a multiplex PCR assay on genomic DNA. The amplified TCR beta libraries were sequenced on the Illumina HiSeq System as 87-base-pair reads. The study's processing was this. Across the 670 or so repertoires, a later analysis counted about 81 million unique TCR beta chains, around 10 million of which were shared by at least two donors. A nearest-neighbor algorithm error-corrected the raw reads and collapsed the reads into unique sequences, merging closely related sequences to remove PCR and sequencing errors. V, D and J gene segments were assigned by aligning CDR3 sequences to IMGT reference sequences. Each retained sequence needed at least a six-nucleotide match to both a V gene segment and a J gene segment. Rearrangements were called productive when the CDR3 lacked stop codons and stayed in frame with V and J; all others were non-productive. Following IMGT convention, CDR3 was defined as the stretch from the second conserved V-encoded cysteine up to the conserved J-encoded phenylalanine. Sequences without an unambiguous match to a single V gene segment were excluded from the earlier analysis of approximately 600 of the donors. An earlier analysis of 587 of the donors classified V segments as functional when productive rearrangements were above 56.7% and as segregating when the standard deviation between donors was above 5%. A statistical classification framework was built to diagnose cytomegalovirus status from the catalog of TCR beta chain sequences. A later analysis assigned V and J genes by comparing TCR nucleotide sequences with IMGT/GENE-DB human TR gene sequences. Using the TCRdist pipeline, a later analysis assigned CDR3 sequences along with most-parsimonious VDJ recombination scenarios. In a later analysis, each TCR beta chain was defined by its CDR3 amino acid sequence together with its V-gene family, and reads lacking a unique V-gene family were excluded. To address suspected cross-contamination and a sequencing artifact, a later analysis removed 592 highly shared, low-generation-probability nucleotide sequences. In a later analysis, a clonal expansion index for each public chain was calculated from normalized within-repertoire ranks of inferred template counts. Generation probabilities in a later analysis came from a VDJ recombination model fitted to out-of-frame rearrangements, and those results were checked against IGoR. In a later analysis, TCR-TCR, TCR-HLA and TCR-CMV co-occurrence was scored with hypergeometric tests, and a repertoire-size bias correction was applied to TCR pairs. To estimate false discovery rates, a later analysis permuted the HLA or CMV assignments 20 times. In a later analysis, co-occurring TCRs were grouped using DBSCAN, and TCRdist sequence similarity was added for clustering within HLA-allele-positive subsets. Co-occurrence clustering excluded repertoires with fewer than 30,000 or more than 120,000 public chains, plus five with anomalous nucleotide sharing. Sourced from immuneACCESS, this table was stored by TCRdb with only in-frame sequences that have V and J called. A share of the clones is absent; for the studies checked, an unresolved V gene accounts for under half, and the remainder has no known explanation. The DNA was the basis for D and trimming; V, J and clone size are from that table. The table for this sample lists under 200,000 clones; more than 70% of them were counted only once. Approximately 0.98% of the sample comes from the top ten.

Taken from cysteine to phenylalanine, the CDR3 has 12 residues. Only the CDR3 region is kept as DNA, spanning 36 bases read in frame from base 1. The germline V gene (reference sequence) gives CDR1 as LNHDA and CDR2 as SQIVND. Relative to germline, V is 6 bases shorter and J is 0 bases shorter, with 4 bases between their ends. The chain is assembled from TRBV19 and TRBJ2-3; the D gene identity is not certain. This receptor was taken from a man aged 25 to 40 in good health and CMV-seronegative. Material: PBMCs. The base sequence is TGTGCCAGTAGCGGGAGCACAGATACGCAGTATTTT. Translated, it gives CASSGSTDTQYF.